The clone carrying this T cell receptor beta chain was counted ten times or more. What it recognizes is unknown. The sample originates from a study of T cell repertoires in cytomegalovirus infection. Study background: The public TCR beta signatures pointed to both CMV infection and matching HLA type. Study-wide points: CMV-specific HLA-C-restricted TCR beta clonotypes dominated the ex vivo response. Adding up the frequency of public TCR beta families identified people who carried CMV plus the relevant HLA.

V was clipped by 3 bases and J by 0 bases; unmatched bases: 10. The CDR3 totals 18 residues. Per germline, CDR1 MDHEN and CDR2 SYDVKM. Via MiXCR, TCRdb re-called the reads, giving one row per CDR3 protein. The table shows about 300,000 distinct CDR3 sequences, with roughly a tenth occurring only once. The receptor's source is a human donor in good health (CMV status not recorded). Some clones in this sample may be carry-over from other donors' samples. The sequenced sample was PBMCs. V and J are TRBV28 and TRBJ1-5; 8 bases map to TRBD1. CDR3 DNA sequence: TGTGCCAGCAGTTTCTTGGGGACAGGCCCATATAGCAATCAGCCCCAGCATTTT. Residues: CASSFLGTGPYSNQPQHF.